The 11 T cell receptor beta chains listed next were all sequenced from one sample in a study of beta chain features in type 1 diabetes listed by TCRdb under 2018. Their target antigens are unknown. Results and caveats for the whole study, not just this receptor: A moderate but significant shortening of TCRB CDR3 length was observed in type 1 diabetes patients in all four CD4+ subsets.

Library preparation used the immunoSEQ multiplex PCR assay. The High Capacity cDNA Reverse Transcription Kit was used to reverse transcribe all of the isolated RNA, meaning that expressed TCRB transcripts were what got sequenced. The table comes from immuneACCESS by way of TCRdb, which keeps in-frame sequences with V and J called. Part of the clones is missing from these tables; in studies checked, under half for an unresolved V gene and the rest for unknown reasons. This sample holds approximately 730,000 clones; 13% were observed only once. Together, the top ten hold 0.022% of the sample. Sample: naive CD4+ T cells from blood. In light of the paper, this sample's cell subset or site label describes: true naive CD4+ T cells. These receptors were taken from a man in his late teens or twenties with type 1 diabetes.

This chain links TRBV29-1 with TRBJ2-1; maybe TRBD1 (5 bases). Germline V lookup: CDR1 SQVTM, CDR2 ANQGSEA. This CDR3 contains 13 residues. V dropped 2 bases and J dropped 2 bases, with 7 bases sitting between them. The CDR3 nucleotides are TGCAGCGTTGAAAAGGGGACCTACAATGAGCAGTTCTTC. Residues: CSVEKGTYNEQFF.

V gene TRBV28 combines with J gene TRBJ1-4, with TRBD1 matching 7 bases. In germline, CDR1 is MDHEN, CDR2 SYDVKM. This CDR3 has 13 amino acids. CDR3 DNA: TGTGCGGTACTAGGGGGCGCAGGTGAAAAACTGTTTTTT. Translation gives CAVLGGAGEKLFF.

This clone was seen more than once but under ten times. The chain has TRBV7-9 and TRBJ1-2; no reliable D call. Germline CDR1 and CDR2: SEHNR and FQNEAQ (reference sequence). The CDR3 length is 10 residues. V lost 4 bases and J lost 8, with 5 bases in between. This CDR3 is CASSSKGYTF. The CDR3 nucleotides are TGTGCCAGCAGCTCAAAGGGCTACACCTTC.

The chain couples TRBV19 to TRBJ2-7; D is possibly TRBD1 (6 bases). The CDR3 covers 13 residues. Trimming removed 4 bases at V and 2 bases at J, with 9 bases between. CDR1 is LNHDA and CDR2 is SQIVND in the germline V gene (reference sequence). The CDR3 spells CASSKDRTYEQYF. The CDR3, as DNA: TGTGCCAGTAGTAAGGACAGAACCTACGAGCAGTACTTC.

The chain employs TRBV6-1 and TRBJ2-7, with D possibly being TRBD1 (5 bases). V lost 6 bases, J lost 0 bases, and 9 bases lay in between. CDR3 size: 13 residues. Germline loops: CDR1 MNHNS, CDR2 SASEGT. CDR3 amino acids: CASRFRVSYEQYF. The CDR3 coding sequence is TGTGCCAGCAGGTTCAGGGTCTCCTACGAGCAGTACTTC.

In its sample, this clone was seen a few times. The chain recombines TRBV4-1 with TRBJ1-3, with D unresolved. V lost 6 bases, J lost 1 base, and 16 bases lay in between. The CDR3 runs 16 residues. CDR1 MGHRA and CDR2 YSYEKL come from the germline V gene. For the CDR3, the DNA is TGCGCCAGCAGAGAAACAGCCGCACAATCTGGAAACACCATATATTTT. Protein product: CASRETAAQSGNTIYF.

This clone was picked up a small number of times. The genes are TRBV9 and TRBJ1-5; D uncertain. Germline loops: CDR1 SGDLS, CDR2 YYNGEE. The CDR3 extends over 14 amino acids. Deletions cut 0 bases from V and 5 bases from J, with 9 bases between. The CDR3 sequence is CASSVGAGHQPQHF. The CDR3 nucleotides are TGTGCCAGCAGCGTAGGGGCAGGCCATCAGCCCCAGCATTTT.

The chain combines TRBV20-1 with TRBJ2-7, with D unresolved. V dropped 7 bases and J dropped 4 bases, with 11 bases sitting between them. The CDR3 spans 11 residues. The V gene's germline CDR1 is DFQATT and CDR2 SNEGSKA (reference sequence). CDR3 in DNA: TGCAGTGGGGCCCCCTTTTACGAGCAGTACTTC. Translating gives CSGAPFYEQYF.

This clone was observed a handful of times. The rearrangement uses TRBV5-4 and TRBJ1-6; tentative D call: TRBD1 (5 bases). The V end lost 3 bases, the J end lost 11 bases, and 18 bases lay between the germline ends. The CDR3 spans 15 residues. The V gene's germline CDR1 is SGHNT and CDR2 YYREEE (reference sequence). The CDR3: CASSSGTAIDPPLHF. The CDR3 DNA follows: TGTGCCAGCAGCTCCGGGACCGCCATCGATCCACCCCTCCACTTT. Together with reference TRBV5-4 and TRBJ1-6, the CDR3 gives the full variable domain: ETGVTQSPTHLIKTRGQQVTLRCSSQSGHNTVSWYQQALGQGPQFIFQYYREEENGRGNFPPRFSGLQFPNYSSELNVNALELDDSALYLCASSSGTAIDPPLHFGNGTRLTVT.

The chain uses TRBV19 and TRBJ1-1; 8 nucleotides line up with TRBD1. Trimming removed 6 bases from V and 1 base from J; junction bases left unmatched: 1. Germline values: CDR1 LNHDA, CDR2 SQIVND (reference sequence). CDR3 size: 13 residues. The CDR3, as DNA: TGTGCCAGTAGCCAGGGGGCGAACACTGAAGCTTTCTTT. Amino acids: CASSQGANTEAFF.

This clone was found a few times. This sequence joins TRBV14 and TRBJ2-3, with D hard to call. Trimming cost V 1 base and J 14 bases, with 16 bases left between them. Germline lookup yields CDR1 SGHDN and CDR2 FVKESK. CDR3 length equals 13 residues. In nucleotides, the CDR3 is TGTGCCAGCAGCCAAGTCTCAACCTGGGGTCCGTATTTT. Translation gives CASSQVSTWGPYF.